The 8 T cell receptor beta chains below were found in one sample sequenced in a study of identifying expanded T cells in peripheral blood. Measured with immunoSEQ multiplex PCR; TCRdb has only the in-frame clones, and not every one. Of more than 95,000 clones listed, about 80% are singletons. Specimen: blood. These receptors were obtained from a person between 18 and 75 years old in good health.

This clone was detected ten times or more. The chain is built from TRBV5-4 and TRBJ2-7, with 7 nucleotides matching TRBD2. Germline V gives CDR1 SGHNT, CDR2 YYREEE (reference sequence). V lost 3 bases to trimming and J lost 4 bases; unmatched junction nucleotides: 7. This CDR3 comprises 14 residues. CDR3 in amino acids: CASSYSGRSYEQYF. CDR3 sequence (DNA): TGTGCCAGCAGCTATAGCGGGCGGTCTTACGAGCAGTACTTC. Full variable domain (rest looked up from reference TRBV5-4 and TRBJ2-7): ETGVTQSPTHLIKTRGQQVTLRCSSQSGHNTVSWYQQALGQGPQFIFQYYREEENGRGNFPPRFSGLQFPNYSSELNVNALELDDSALYLCASSYSGRSYEQYFGPGTRLTVT.

The rearrangement uses TRBV9 and TRBJ2-3; tentative D call: TRBD2 (7 bases). V lost 0 bases to trimming and J lost 5 bases, with 22 bases between them. CDR1 SGDLS and CDR2 YYNGEE come from the germline V gene. This CDR3 contains 18 residues. The CDR3 loop reads CASSVGGGAGALGDTQYF. CDR3 DNA sequence: TGTGCCAGCAGCGTAGGAGGAGGGGCGGGGGCGCTCGGAGATACGCAGTATTTT.

The chain recombines TRBV2 with TRBJ2-1; D may be TRBD2 (6 bases). Between the trimmed V and J ends, which lost 8 bases and 3 bases, there was a span of 11 bases. There are 13 residues in the CDR3. Germline lookup yields CDR1 SNHLY and CDR2 FYNNEI. The CDR3, as DNA: TGTGCCAGCCAGGGCGGGGACTACAATGAGCAGTTCTTC. This encodes CASQGGDYNEQFF. The full variable domain, its missing parts supplied by reference TRBV2 and TRBJ2-1, is EPEVTQTPSHQVTQMGQEVILRCVPISNHLYFYWYRQILGQKVEFLVSFYNNEISEKSEIFDDQFSVERPDGSNFTLKIRSTKLEDSAMYFCASQGGDYNEQFFGPGTRLTVL.

This sequence joins TRBV7-8 and TRBJ1-2; 7 bases fit TRBD1. Germline values: CDR1 SGHVS, CDR2 FQNEAQ. J gave up 6 bases and V 6 bases, and 10 bases lay outside the gene matches. This CDR3 spans 14 amino acids. As DNA, the CDR3 is TGTGCCAGCAGTTCCCGGACAGGCGGTCATGGCTACACCTTC. This encodes CASSSRTGGHGYTF.

The CDR3 DNA sequence: TGTGCCAGCAGCCGCCGACGATTAGGGGCCGGGGCCTCTGGAAACACCATATATTTT. Protein product: CASSRRRLGAGASGNTIYF. This chain connects TRBV2 to TRBJ1-3; D is possibly TRBD1 (5 bases). CDR1 is SNHLY, CDR2 FYNNEI, per germline. The CDR3 length is 19 residues. V was cut by 6 bases and J by 0 bases, with 24 bases left in between.

Written as DNA, the CDR3 is TGTGCCAGCAGTGAACGGGGCGACCTGAGCGATACGCAGTATTTT. Residues: CASSERGDLSDTQYF. The gene calls are TRBV6-4 and TRBJ2-3; the D call may be TRBD1 or TRBD2 (5 bases each). The CDR3 is 15 residues long. Looked up from germline, CDR1 is MRHNA and CDR2 is SNTAGT. The V gene lost 3 bases and the J gene lost 6 bases, with 16 bases spanning the gap.

This sequence joins TRBV5-4 and TRBJ2-7; TRBD2 matches 7 bases. Germline V lookup: CDR1 SGHNT, CDR2 YYREEE (reference sequence). The CDR3 consists of 15 residues. J was trimmed by 5 bases and V by 4 bases; bases with no gene match: 12. The chain's CDR3 is CASSPGGGEGHEQYF. The CDR3, as DNA: TGTGCCAGCAGCCCCGGGGGAGGGGAAGGCCACGAGCAGTACTTC.

A single count supports this clone. V gene TRBV6-1 combines with J gene TRBJ1-2; D is ambiguous. The V end lost 8 bases, the J end lost 5 bases, and 12 bases lay between the germline ends. The CDR3 length is 12 residues. Germline V gene data show CDR1 as MNHNS and CDR2 as SASEGT. The CDR3 region is CASRRLTYGYTF. The CDR3 region has the DNA TGTGCCAGCCGGAGGCTGACTTATGGCTACACCTTC.